This paragraph covers one TCR beta chain sequence. This receptor's antigen is unknown. The sample holds no much larger clone one base away, and base qualities are not on file. The sample comes from a study of PD-1 blockade in mismatch repair-deficient tumors (dated by TCRdb to the late 2010s). With respect to the entire study: Between late 2013 and September 2016, the trial enrolled 86 consecutive patients with 12 mismatch repair-deficient cancer types, every one of whom had been previously treated and was progressing. Tumor-associated T cell clones were tracked in the peripheral blood of patients responding to PD-1 blockade by deep sequencing of TCR CDR3 regions.

The CDR3, from cysteine to phenylalanine, totals 16 residues. Only the CDR3 DNA stays, 48 bases, in frame from base 1. V sheds 0 bases and J sheds 5 bases, leaving 16 bases between their ends. CDR1 and CDR2 are read off the germline V gene as SGHTA and FQGNSA. Library generation was performed with the immunoSEQ multiplex PCR assay. TCRdb stores this immuneACCESS table with in-frame sequences only. Part of the clones is absent; in the studies checked, under half of the shortfall reflects unresolved V genes, and no reason is known for the rest. For this sample the table gives about 84,000 clones, of which approximately 84% were detected only once. The top ten constitute around 2.6% of the sample. Summary of the overall study and its limitations: Rapid expansion after pembrolizumab followed by contraction, generally before radiologic responses, was shown by tumor-resident clones, which were often undetectable in blood before treatment.

This specimen's time point label, interpreted: peripheral blood 12 weeks after first pembrolizumab dose. Mismatch repair deficiency was established in every enrolled patient by polymerase chain reaction or immunohistochemistry. Three patients who responded to pembrolizumab therapy underwent TCR sequencing. In the phase II trial, pembrolizumab PD-1 blockade was tested prospectively in advanced mismatch repair-deficient cancers, no matter which tissue of origin the cancers came from. Peripheral blood T cell samples were gathered serially, both before PD-1 blockade started and at multiple time points afterward. Blood sampling times were expressed in weeks after the first pembrolizumab dose.

Here the chain combines TRBV7-2 and TRBJ2-5; TRBD1 is a weak D gene call, 5 bases matching. This TCR was sampled from an adult with mismatch repair-deficient cancer. The sequencing here drew on peripheral blood, taken 12 weeks after starting pembrolizumab. This receptor has the CDR3 CASSLAHGRAQETQYF. Read as DNA, the sequence is TGTGCCAGCAGCTTAGCGCACGGCAGGGCCCAGGAGACCCAGTACTTC.